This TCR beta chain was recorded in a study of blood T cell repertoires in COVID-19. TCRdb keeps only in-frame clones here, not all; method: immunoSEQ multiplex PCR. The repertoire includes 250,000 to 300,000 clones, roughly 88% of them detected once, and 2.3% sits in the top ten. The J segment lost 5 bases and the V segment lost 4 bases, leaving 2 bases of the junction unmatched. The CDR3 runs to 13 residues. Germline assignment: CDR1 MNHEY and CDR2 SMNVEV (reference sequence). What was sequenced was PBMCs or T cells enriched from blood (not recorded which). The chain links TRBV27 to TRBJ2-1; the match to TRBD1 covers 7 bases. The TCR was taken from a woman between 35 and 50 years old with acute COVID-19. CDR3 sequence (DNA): TGTGCCAGCAGTTGGACAGGTGACAATGAGCAGTTCTTC. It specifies CASSWTGDNEQFF.